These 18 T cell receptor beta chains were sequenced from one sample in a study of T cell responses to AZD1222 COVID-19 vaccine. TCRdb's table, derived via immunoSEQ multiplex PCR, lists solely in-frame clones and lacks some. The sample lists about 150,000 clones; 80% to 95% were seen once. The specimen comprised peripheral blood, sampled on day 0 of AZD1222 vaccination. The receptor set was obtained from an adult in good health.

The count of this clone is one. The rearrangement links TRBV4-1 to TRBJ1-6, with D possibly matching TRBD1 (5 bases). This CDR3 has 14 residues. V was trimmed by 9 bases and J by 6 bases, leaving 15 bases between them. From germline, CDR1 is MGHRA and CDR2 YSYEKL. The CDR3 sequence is CASRASGRNSPLHF. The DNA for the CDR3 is TGCGCCAGTCGGGCCTCGGGGCGTAATTCACCCCTCCACTTT.

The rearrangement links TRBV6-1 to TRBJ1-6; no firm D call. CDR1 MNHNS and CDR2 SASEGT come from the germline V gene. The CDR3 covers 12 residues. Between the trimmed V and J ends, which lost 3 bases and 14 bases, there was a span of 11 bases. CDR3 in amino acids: CASSEQGLSLHF. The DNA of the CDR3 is TGTGCCAGCAGTGAGCAAGGACTGTCCCTCCACTTT.

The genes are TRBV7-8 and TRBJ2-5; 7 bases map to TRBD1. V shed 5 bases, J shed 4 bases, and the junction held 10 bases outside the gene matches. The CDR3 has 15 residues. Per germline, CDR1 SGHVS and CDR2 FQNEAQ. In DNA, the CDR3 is TGTGCCAGCAGCATAAAATATAGGGGGCGAGAGACCCAGTACTTC. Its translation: CASSIKYRGRETQYF.

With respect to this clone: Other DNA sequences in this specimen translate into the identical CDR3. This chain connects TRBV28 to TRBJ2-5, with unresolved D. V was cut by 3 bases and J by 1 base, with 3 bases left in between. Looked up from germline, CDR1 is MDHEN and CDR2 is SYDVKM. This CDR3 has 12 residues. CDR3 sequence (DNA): TGTGCCAGCAGTTTGTTCCAAGAGACCCAGTACTTC. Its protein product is CASSLFQETQYF.

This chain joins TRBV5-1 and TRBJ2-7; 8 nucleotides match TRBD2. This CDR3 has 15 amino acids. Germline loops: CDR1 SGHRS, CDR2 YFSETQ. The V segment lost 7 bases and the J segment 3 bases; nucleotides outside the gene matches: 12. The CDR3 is CASHPGGSSGYEQYF. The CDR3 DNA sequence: TGCGCCAGCCATCCGGGGGGGTCTTCGGGCTACGAGCAGTACTTC. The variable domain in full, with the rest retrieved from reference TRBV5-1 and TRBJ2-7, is KAGVTQTPRYLIKTRGQQVTLSCSPISGHRSVSWYQQTPGQGLQFLFEYFSETQRNKGNFPGRFSGRQFSNSRSEMNVSTLELGDSALYLCASHPGGSSGYEQYFGPGTRLTVT.

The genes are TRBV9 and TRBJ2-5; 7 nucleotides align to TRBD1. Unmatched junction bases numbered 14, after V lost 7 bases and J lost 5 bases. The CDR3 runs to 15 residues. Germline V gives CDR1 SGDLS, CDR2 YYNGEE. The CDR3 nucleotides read TGTGCCAGCGCCTGGCAGGGGACAGAGGACGAGACCCAGTACTTC. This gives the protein CASAWQGTEDETQYF.

The CDR3 reads CASTTSGAADTQYF. CDR3 coding DNA: TGCGCCAGCACAACTTCTGGGGCGGCAGATACGCAGTATTTT. The V and J genes are TRBV5-1 and TRBJ2-3; tentative D call: TRBD1 (5 bases). Germline CDR1 SGHRS, CDR2 YFSETQ. The CDR3 spans 14 residues. Trimming pared 6 bases from V and 4 bases from J, leaving 15 bases between.

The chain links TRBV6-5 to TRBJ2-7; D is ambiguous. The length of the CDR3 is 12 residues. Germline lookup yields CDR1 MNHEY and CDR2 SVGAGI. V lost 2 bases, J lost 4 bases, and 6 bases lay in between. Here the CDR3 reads CASSYQGYEQYF. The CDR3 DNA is TGTGCCAGCAGTTACCAAGGGTACGAGCAGTACTTC.

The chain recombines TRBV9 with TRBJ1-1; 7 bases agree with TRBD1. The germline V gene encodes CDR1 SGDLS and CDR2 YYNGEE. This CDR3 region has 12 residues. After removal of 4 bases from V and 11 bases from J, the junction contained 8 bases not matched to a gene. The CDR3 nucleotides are TGTGCCAGCAGCACAGGGGACCTAGCGGCTTTCTTT. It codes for CASSTGDLAAFF.

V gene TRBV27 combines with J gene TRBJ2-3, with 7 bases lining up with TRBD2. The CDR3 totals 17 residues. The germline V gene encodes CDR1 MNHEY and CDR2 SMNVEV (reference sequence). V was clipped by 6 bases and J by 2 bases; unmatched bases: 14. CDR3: CASSPRGGGSDTDTQYF. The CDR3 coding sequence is TGTGCCAGCAGCCCCCGCGGTGGCGGGAGTGACACAGATACGCAGTATTTT.

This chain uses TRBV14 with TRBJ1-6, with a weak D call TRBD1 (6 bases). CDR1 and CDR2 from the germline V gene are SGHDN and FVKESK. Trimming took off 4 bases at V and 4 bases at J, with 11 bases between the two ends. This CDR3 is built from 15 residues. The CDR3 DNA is TGTGCCAGCAGCCCCGGACAGCTTTATAATTCACCCCTCCACTTT. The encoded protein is CASSPGQLYNSPLHF.

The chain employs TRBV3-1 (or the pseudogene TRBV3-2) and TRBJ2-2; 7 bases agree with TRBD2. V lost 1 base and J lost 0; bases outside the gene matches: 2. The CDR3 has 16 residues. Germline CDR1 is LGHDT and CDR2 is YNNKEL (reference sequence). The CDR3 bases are TGTGCCAGCAGCCAAGGGGAGGGGTCGAACACCGGGGAGCTGTTTTTT. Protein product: CASSQGEGSNTGELFF.

In DNA form, the CDR3 reads TGTGCCAGCAGTTACAGCGGACCAAGATGGGGCAATGAGCAGTTCTTC. Translating gives CASSYSGPRWGNEQFF. The chain is built from TRBV27 and TRBJ2-1; maybe TRBD2 (5 bases). The CDR3 consists of 16 residues. CDR1 is MNHEY and CDR2 is SMNVEV in the germline V gene (reference sequence). The V and J ends lost 4 bases and 6 bases respectively, with 19 bases between them.

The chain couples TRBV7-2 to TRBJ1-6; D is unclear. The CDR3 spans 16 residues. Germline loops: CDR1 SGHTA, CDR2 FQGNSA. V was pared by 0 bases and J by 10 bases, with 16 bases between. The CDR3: CASSLAGQFGYSPLHF. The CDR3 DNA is TGTGCCAGCAGCTTAGCCGGGCAGTTTGGATACTCACCCCTCCACTTT.

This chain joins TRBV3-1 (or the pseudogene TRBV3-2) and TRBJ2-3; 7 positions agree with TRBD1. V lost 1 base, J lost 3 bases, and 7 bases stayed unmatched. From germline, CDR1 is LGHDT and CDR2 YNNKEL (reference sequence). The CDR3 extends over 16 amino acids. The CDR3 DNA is TGTGCCAGCAGCCAAGGTTCAGGGGGAGTAACAGATACGCAGTATTTT. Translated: CASSQGSGGVTDTQYF.

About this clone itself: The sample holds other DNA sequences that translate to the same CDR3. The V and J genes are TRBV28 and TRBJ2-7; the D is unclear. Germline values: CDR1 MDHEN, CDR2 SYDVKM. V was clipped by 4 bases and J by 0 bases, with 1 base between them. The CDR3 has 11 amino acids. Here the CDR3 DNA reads TGTGCCAGCAGTTCCTCCTACGAGCAGTACTTC. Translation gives CASSSSYEQYF.

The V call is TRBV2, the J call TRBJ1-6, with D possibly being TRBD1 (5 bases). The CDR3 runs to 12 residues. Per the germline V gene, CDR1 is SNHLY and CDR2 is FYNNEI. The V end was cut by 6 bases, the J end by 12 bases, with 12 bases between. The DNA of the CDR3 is TGTGCCAGCAGGGAGGACAACGGACCCCTCCACTTT. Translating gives CASREDNGPLHF.

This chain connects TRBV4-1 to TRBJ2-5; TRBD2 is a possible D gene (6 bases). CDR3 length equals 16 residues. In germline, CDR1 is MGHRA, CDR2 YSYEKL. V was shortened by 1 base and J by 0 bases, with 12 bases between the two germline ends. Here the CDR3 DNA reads TGCGCCAGCAGCCAAGGAGGAGGCGGGGACCAAGAGACCCAGTACTTC. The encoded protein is CASSQGGGGDQETQYF.